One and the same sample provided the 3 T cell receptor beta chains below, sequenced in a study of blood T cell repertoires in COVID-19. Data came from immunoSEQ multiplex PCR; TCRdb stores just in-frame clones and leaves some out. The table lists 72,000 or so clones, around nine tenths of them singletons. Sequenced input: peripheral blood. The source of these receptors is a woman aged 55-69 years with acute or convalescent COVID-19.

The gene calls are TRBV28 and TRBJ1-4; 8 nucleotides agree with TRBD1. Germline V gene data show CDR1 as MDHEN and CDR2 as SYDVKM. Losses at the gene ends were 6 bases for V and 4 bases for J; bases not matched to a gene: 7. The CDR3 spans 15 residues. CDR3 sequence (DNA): TGTGCCAGCAGGGATCAGGGGGCGGGTAATGAAAAACTGTTTTTT. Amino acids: CASRDQGAGNEKLFF. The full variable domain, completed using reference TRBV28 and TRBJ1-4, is DVKVTQSSRYLVKRTGEKVFLECVQDMDHENMFWYRQDPGLGLRLIYFSYDVKMKEKGDIPEGYSVSREKKERFSLILESASTNQTSMYLCASRDQGAGNEKLFFGSGTQLSVL.

CDR3 in DNA: TGTGCCAGCAGGGCCGGGACAACGAACACCGGGGAGCTGTTTTTT. Translation: CASRAGTTNTGELFF. The rearrangement joins TRBV6-5 to TRBJ2-2, with TRBD1 as a possible D gene (6 bases). The CDR3 covers 15 residues. The V end was cut by 6 bases, the J end by 0 bases, with 11 bases between. Per germline, CDR1 MNHEY and CDR2 SVGAGI.

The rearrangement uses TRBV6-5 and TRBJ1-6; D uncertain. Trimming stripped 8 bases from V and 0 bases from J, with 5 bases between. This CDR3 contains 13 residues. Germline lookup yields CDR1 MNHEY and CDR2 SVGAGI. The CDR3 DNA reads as TGTGCCAGCCTCGGCTCCTATAATTCACCCCTCCACTTT. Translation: CASLGSYNSPLHF.